This TCR beta chain came from a study of response to subunit inactivated influenza vaccine. The germline gives CDR1 SGDLS, CDR2 YYNGEE. Trimming stripped 4 bases from V and 5 bases from J, with 8 bases between. CDR3 size: 12 residues. Using its own MiXCR run on the RT-PCR reads, TCRdb lists one record per CDR3 protein. The sample carries hundreds of thousands of distinct CDR3 sequences, approximately 17% recorded once. The study's findings and limits: That few new T cells are recruited by each seasonal influenza vaccination was the authors' suggestion.

This clonotype occurred a few times. As yet, its antigen is unknown. Sample: PBMCs from blood, taken about 5 days after vaccination. The chain combines TRBV9 with TRBJ2-3, with D perhaps matching TRBD1 (5 bases). The receptor was isolated from a man in his forties or fifties who received an inactivated influenza vaccine. Here the CDR3 reads CASSSTEDTQYF. The CDR3 region has the DNA TGTGCCAGCAGCTCGACAGAAGATACGCAGTATTTT.